This T cell receptor (beta chain) was sequenced for a study of regulatory T cells in long-lasting Graves disease. Germline V gene data show CDR1 as SGHNT and CDR2 as YENEEA. The CDR3 length is 20 residues. Trimming shortened V by 5 bases and J by 6 bases, and 33 bases separated the two germline ends. This sample's time point: newly diagnosed GD, antithyroid drugs for less than 3 months. With RNA extracted from PBMCs as input, the TCR library was made. Patients were from an endocrinology department in Xi'an, China. HTBI primers from iRepertoire and Arm-PCR of CDR3 regions yielded the TCR beta libraries. A single record per CDR3 protein comes from TCRdb applying MiXCR to the multiplex PCR reads. The repertoire holds approximately 390,000 distinct CDR3 sequences, with about 17% as singletons. These records were also assigned to another study, of T cells in Graves' hyperthyroidism and ophthalmopathy. As that report states: The study used the HTBI primer set for a first-round RT-PCR of the TCR CDR3.

The receptor was isolated from a woman between 18 and 30 years old with Graves disease. The rearrangement uses TRBV11-3 and TRBJ2-3; D is unclear. The sequences come from peripheral blood mononuclear cells (PBMCs), collected at new diagnosis, from a patient treated with antithyroid drugs. CDR3 residues: CASSQDYDPYSPPGLDTQYF. CDR3 coding DNA: TGTGCCAGCAGCCAAGATTATGATCCGTACAGCCCTCCGGGTTTGGATACGCAGTATTTT.